Sequencing of this T cell receptor (beta chain) was carried out in a study of glioma-infiltrating T cells after dendritic cell vaccination. Here immunoSEQ multiplex PCR was the method, and the copy in TCRdb shows in-frame clones only, minus some. The table includes about 3,700 clones, approximately 93% detected once. Germline CDR1 and CDR2: MGHDK and SYGVNS. The CDR3 is 17 residues long. J gave up 2 bases and V 5 bases, and 12 bases lay outside the gene matches. The source material was blood, sampled before dendritic cell vaccination. The sequence derives from a human donor with glioblastoma. The chain joins TRBV25-1 to TRBJ2-5, with 9 nucleotides matching TRBD1. The CDR3 protein is CASSTSGGGTGQETQYF. The CDR3 coding sequence is TGTGCCAGCAGTACCTCCGGCGGTGGGACAGGGCAAGAGACCCAGTACTTC.